The 18 T cell receptor beta chains listed next were all sequenced from one sample in a study of T cells in Graves' hyperthyroidism and ophthalmopathy (dated by TCRdb to the late 2010s). Library generation was performed with multiplex PCR. The run used an Illumina HiSeq 2000. Amplification of TCR beta CDR3 regions was carried out from RNA transcripts. For the first round of RT-PCR on the TCR CDR3, the HTBI primer set was used together with the Qiagen OneStep RT-PCR kit. TCRdb reran the public reads through fastp at Q25 and MiXCR, keeping productive beta chains. Here each entry gathers all rows of one CDR3 protein and keeps the most common genes and DNA. The sample table lists hundreds of thousands of distinct CDR3 sequences, nearly 20% of them with a count of one. The biggest ten clones account for over 45% of the sample. The source material was blood. The origin of the receptors is a man aged 40-55 years with Graves' ophthalmopathy.

This rearrangement joins TRBV27 to TRBJ2-3, with a weak D call TRBD2 (6 bases). Deletions cut 1 base from V and 1 base from J, with 12 bases between. Per germline, CDR1 MNHEY and CDR2 SMNVEV (reference sequence). This CDR3 is 16 amino acids long. The CDR3 loop is CASSLYPSGGTDTQYF. The CDR3 DNA follows: TGTGCCAGCAGTTTATACCCCTCGGGGGGCACAGATACGCAGTATTTT.

This clonotype was observed a few times. The rearrangement links TRBV6-1 to TRBJ2-2, with 8 bases lining up with TRBD2. J gave up 6 bases and V 5 bases, and 14 bases lay outside the gene matches. Germline values: CDR1 MNHNS, CDR2 SASEGT. The CDR3 contains 17 residues. CDR3 sequence reads: CASSPPFEGLEAGELFF. The CDR3 DNA reads TGTGCCAGCAGTCCCCCATTCGAGGGACTAGAGGCCGGGGAGCTGTTTTTT.

This clonotype was detected only a few times. The gene calls are TRBV9 and TRBJ2-1, with 8 positions matching TRBD1. Germline V lookup: CDR1 SGDLS, CDR2 YYNGEE. V shed 2 bases, J shed 6 bases, and the junction held 7 bases outside the gene matches. CDR3 length: 15 amino acids. The CDR3: CASSVSGGSINEQFF. The CDR3 DNA reads TGTGCCAGCAGCGTTTCAGGGGGCAGTATCAATGAGCAGTTCTTC.

In this sample, this clonotype turned up many times. This rearrangement joins TRBV18 to TRBJ1-1; D is unclear. Germline-derived CDR1 and CDR2 are KGHSH and LQKENI. V was clipped by 0 bases and J by 3 bases, with 8 bases between them. The CDR3 spans 14 residues. As DNA, the CDR3 is TGTGCCAGCTCACCACCTGAGGGATACACTGAAGCTTTCTTT. Protein product: CASSPPEGYTEAFF.

The chain is built from TRBV2 and TRBJ2-3, with TRBD2 matching over 13 bases. Germline V gives CDR1 SNHLY, CDR2 FYNNEI. The CDR3 runs 17 residues. Trimming at V came to 3 bases and at J to 6 bases, leaving 9 bases not matched to a gene. Here the CDR3 reads CASSDLTGTSGKDTQYF. The CDR3 nucleotides read TGTGCCAGCAGTGATTTGACCGGGACTAGCGGGAAGGATACGCAGTATTTT.

The rearrangement uses TRBV29-1 and TRBJ2-7; D gene uncertain. The germline gives CDR1 SQVTM, CDR2 ANQGSEA. Trimming pared 4 bases from V and 7 bases from J, leaving 17 bases between. This CDR3 spans 13 amino acids. The CDR3 region is CSVGVLSVGEQYF. The DNA for the CDR3 is TGCAGCGTTGGAGTACTCTCCGTGGGAGAGCAGTACTTC.

The chain has TRBV6-1 and TRBJ2-3, with a weak D call TRBD1 (7 bases). Deletions cut 5 bases from V and 4 bases from J, with 25 bases between. From germline, CDR1 is MNHNS and CDR2 SASEGT. The CDR3 sequence is 18 residues long. CDR3 loop: CASSPLTRQGWGADTQYF. The CDR3 DNA reads as TGTGCCAGCAGTCCCCTCACTAGACAGGGCTGGGGGGCAGATACGCAGTATTTT.

As for this clonotype: A single base separates this from a much larger clone, so it may be a read error. The chain has TRBV6-5 and TRBJ2-7, with 9 nucleotides matching TRBD2. The CDR3 consists of 16 residues. Germline CDR1 is MNHEY and CDR2 is SVGAGI. V was clipped by 4 bases and J by 1 base; unmatched bases: 8. The CDR3 DNA reads TGTGCCAGCAGTTGTATCACGACTAGCGGTTCCTACGAGCAGTACTTC. Translation gives CASSCITTSGSYEQYF.

This clonotype was recorded many times. The chain joins TRBV7-9 to TRBJ2-1; TRBD2 aligns across 10 bases. V was clipped by 0 bases and J by 10 bases; unmatched bases: 6. Germline CDR1 is SEHNR and CDR2 is FQNEAQ (reference sequence). CDR3 length: 15 residues. CDR3 in amino acids: CASSLATAGGQEQFF. The CDR3 region has the DNA TGTGCCAGCAGCTTAGCGACAGCGGGAGGGCAGGAGCAGTTCTTC.

This clonotype appeared a few times. The chain couples TRBV6-1 to TRBJ1-5; 8 bases map to TRBD1. CDR3 length equals 14 residues. CDR1 is MNHNS and CDR2 is SASEGT in the germline V gene. With V trimmed by 7 bases and J by 4 bases, 6 bases remained unmatched. The CDR3 here is CASKQDRANQPQHF. In DNA form, the CDR3 reads TGTGCCAGCAAACAGGACAGGGCGAATCAGCCCCAGCATTTT.

The rearrangement links TRBV29-1 to TRBJ1-1; 7 nucleotides align to TRBD1. V lost 6 bases, J lost 7 bases, and 11 bases stayed unmatched. This CDR3 has 13 amino acids. The germline gives CDR1 SQVTM, CDR2 ANQGSEA. The CDR3 protein is CSVQGGIGGEAFF. The CDR3, as DNA: TGCAGCGTCCAGGGGGGGATTGGGGGTGAAGCTTTCTTT.

The chain joins TRBV5-1 to TRBJ1-1, with a possible D match to TRBD1 (6 bases). The germline V gene has CDR1 SGHRS and CDR2 YFSETQ. The CDR3 is made up of 14 amino acids. Trimming took off 4 bases at V and 4 bases at J, with 14 bases between the two ends. CDR3 residues: CASSKGDLSTEAFF. CDR3 nucleotides: TGCGCCAGCAGCAAGGGGGATCTTTCCACTGAAGCTTTCTTT.

This clonotype appeared many times. The V gene is TRBV11-2, the J gene TRBJ2-3; 8 bases line up with TRBD2. The germline gives CDR1 SGHAT, CDR2 FQNNGV. V lost 5 bases, J lost 3 bases, and 13 bases stayed unmatched. CDR3 length: 17 residues. The CDR3 region is CASSPMTSAGGTDTQYF. The CDR3 nucleotides are TGTGCCAGCAGCCCGATGACTAGCGCCGGAGGAACAGATACGCAGTATTTT.

V and J are TRBV30 and TRBJ2-7, with a possible D match to TRBD1 (6 bases). The V end was cut by 0 bases, the J end by 3 bases, with 12 bases between. The length of the CDR3 is 14 residues. CDR1 and CDR2 from the germline V gene are GTSNPN and SVGIG (reference sequence). This CDR3 reads CAWSVRRQDYEQYF. CDR3 DNA: TGTGCCTGGAGTGTACGGAGACAGGACTACGAGCAGTACTTC.

The sample holds many counts of this clonotype. The chain joins TRBV5-1 to TRBJ2-3; unclear D gene. The CDR3 is 16 amino acids. Germline CDR1 and CDR2: SGHRS and YFSETQ. V lost 0 bases to trimming and J lost 4 bases, with 15 bases between them. This CDR3 is CASSLGSHGVADTQYF. CDR3 DNA: TGCGCCAGCAGCTTGGGTTCTCACGGAGTTGCAGATACGCAGTATTTT. The full variable domain, its missing parts supplied by reference TRBV5-1 and TRBJ2-3, is KAGVTQTPRYLIKTRGQQVTLSCSPISGHRSVSWYQQTPGQGLQFLFEYFSETQRNKGNFPGRFSGRQFSNSRSEMNVSTLELGDSALYLCASSLGSHGVADTQYFGPGTRLTVL.

This chain joins TRBV5-1 and TRBJ1-6; TRBD1 matches at 9 bases. CDR3 length: 14 residues. The germline gives CDR1 SGHRS, CDR2 YFSETQ. The ends lost 0 bases at V and 9 bases at J; junction bases unmatched: 1. The CDR3 region is CASSLETGGSPLHF. CDR3 bases: TGCGCCAGCAGCTTGGAGACAGGGGGTTCACCCCTCCACTTT.

This clonotype came up a few times. The chain couples TRBV12-3 or TRBV12-4 to TRBJ1-1, with no clear D. The CDR3 consists of 13 residues. Trimming took off 3 bases at V and 8 bases at J, with 13 bases between the two ends. The CDR3: CASSLAGTREAFF. CDR3 sequence (DNA): TGTGCCAGCAGTTTGGCGGGAACACGCGAAGCTTTCTTT.

This clonotype showed up just a few times. V and J are TRBV30 and TRBJ2-1, with TRBD1 matching over 7 bases. This CDR3 region has 14 residues. Germline V gene sequence: CDR1 GTSNPN, CDR2 SVGIG (reference sequence). V gave up 0 bases and J gave up 8 bases; unmatched junction bases: 7. In nucleotides, the CDR3 is TGTGCCTGGAGTGTTTGGATGCAGGGGGATGAGCAGTTCTTC. This translates into CAWSVWMQGDEQFF.